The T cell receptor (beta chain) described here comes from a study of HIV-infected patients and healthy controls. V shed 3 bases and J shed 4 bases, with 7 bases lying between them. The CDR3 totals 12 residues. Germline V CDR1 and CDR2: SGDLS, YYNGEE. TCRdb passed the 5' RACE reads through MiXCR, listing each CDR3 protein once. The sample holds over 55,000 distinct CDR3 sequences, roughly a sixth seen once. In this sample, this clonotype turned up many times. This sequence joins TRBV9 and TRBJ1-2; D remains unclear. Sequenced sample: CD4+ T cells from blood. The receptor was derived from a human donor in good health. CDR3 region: CASSGRLYGYTF. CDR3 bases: TGTGCCAGCAGCGGTCGACTCTATGGCTACACCTTC.